The clone carrying this T cell receptor beta chain occurred a few times. Its antigen is currently unknown. Both TRBC1 and TRBC2 were covered by a beta constant-region primer of two equimolar oligonucleotides. Ligated cDNA was amplified by four rounds of PCR with nested alpha and beta constant-region primers and SP2. MiXCR, run by TCRdb on the UMI-ligation and nested PCR reads, gives a single entry per CDR3 protein. The top ten hold 0.75% to 1% of the sample, which has more than 100,000 distinct CDR3 sequences, roughly 36% seen once. These data originate in a study of naive and memory T cell subsets. Regarding the study as a whole: From naive to CM, EM and EMRA, diversity decreased and Gini increased.

The sequencing sample was made of central memory CD4+ T cells from blood. This clonotype was sampled from a human donor in good health.

CDR3 DNA: TGCAGTGCTAGACTAGCGGGAGCTTCAGATACGCAGTATTTT. Translation: CSARLAGASDTQYF. The V and J genes are TRBV20-1 and TRBJ2-3; 10 bases are shared with TRBD2. Germline CDR1 and CDR2: DFQATT and SNEGSKA (reference sequence). Trimming cost V 2 bases and J 4 bases; bases outside gene matches: 3. This CDR3 has 14 amino acids.